This entry lists 20 T cell receptor beta chains sequenced from one sample in a study of T cell repertoires in cytomegalovirus infection. TCRdb re-derived calls from the reads in MiXCR, one entry per CDR3 protein. Among just under 300,000 distinct CDR3 sequences listed, approximately 8.9% were seen once. Sequencing was carried out using PBMCs. These TCRs come from a human donor in good health (CMV status not recorded). Some clones in this sample may be carry-over from other donors' samples.

This clonotype was observed at least ten times. This chain joins TRBV7-8 and TRBJ2-1; 10 bases agree with TRBD1. The length of the CDR3 is 14 residues. Germline V gives CDR1 SGHVS, CDR2 FQNEAQ. V lost 5 bases, J lost 8 bases, and 6 bases stayed unmatched. The CDR3 nucleotides read TGTGCCAGCAGCCGACGACAGGGGGCCGATGAGCAGTTCTTC. This gives the protein CASSRRQGADEQFF.

This clonotype showed up just a few times. J is TRBJ2-1 and V is TRBV28, with a tentative D call TRBD1 (8 bases). V lost 2 bases to trimming and J lost 10 bases, with 18 bases between them. Germline CDR1 is MDHEN and CDR2 is SYDVKM. The CDR3 is 15 residues long. CDR3 protein: CASSLAGGAGEEQFF. DNA for the CDR3: TGTGCCAGCAGTTTAGCAGGGGGCGCGGGAGAGGAGCAGTTCTTC.

The V call is TRBV6-5, the J call TRBJ1-2, with 8 positions matching TRBD1. Germline assignment: CDR1 MNHEY and CDR2 SVGAGI. V trimming: 6 bases; J trimming: 6 bases; junction bases outside the gene matches: 6. The CDR3 consists of 13 residues. The CDR3 is CASSRQGTDGYTF. CDR3 sequence (DNA): TGTGCCAGCAGCCGACAGGGGACGGATGGCTACACCTTC.

This clonotype was detected many times. V gene TRBV19 combines with J gene TRBJ1-1; D remains unclear. Germline values: CDR1 LNHDA, CDR2 SQIVND (reference sequence). Trimming took off 2 bases at V and 5 bases at J, with 15 bases between the two ends. The CDR3 sequence is 15 residues long. CDR3 DNA: TGTGCCAGTAGTATAACAGAGGGTGCGACGACTGAAGCTTTCTTT. Its translation is CASSITEGATTEAFF.

This clonotype was counted between two and nine times. The CDR3 coding sequence is TGCAGCGTCGGCAACCGGGACAGACCGAACACTGAAGCTTTCTTT. Protein: CSVGNRDRPNTEAFF. The chain employs TRBV29-1 and TRBJ1-1; 7 bases align to TRBD1. The CDR3 contains 15 residues. Germline loops: CDR1 SQVTM, CDR2 ANQGSEA. The V segment lost 6 bases and the J segment 1 base; nucleotides outside the gene matches: 11.

This chain connects TRBV2 to TRBJ1-1, with D unresolved. The CDR3 is 12 amino acids. With 4 bases removed from V and 7 bases from J, the gap between germline ends came to 10 bases. Germline lookup yields CDR1 SNHLY and CDR2 FYNNEI. The CDR3 DNA is TGTGCCAGCAGTGTCGGACTGCTTGAAGCTTTCTTT. Its protein product is CASSVGLLEAFF.

The chain couples TRBV18 to TRBJ2-3; D gene uncertain. The germline gives CDR1 KGHSH, CDR2 LQKENI. V was pared by 3 bases and J by 2 bases, with 15 bases between. The CDR3 is 16 residues long. The CDR3 bases are TGTGCCAGCTCACCGGCCGAGCTGGGCTTCACAGATACGCAGTATTTT. This codes for CASSPAELGFTDTQYF.

This clonotype was seen ten or more times. V usage is TRBV20-1 and J usage is TRBJ2-3; the match to TRBD2 covers 10 bases. In germline, CDR1 is DFQATT, CDR2 SNEGSKA (reference sequence). V lost 3 bases to trimming and J lost 0 bases; unmatched junction nucleotides: 9. This CDR3 is 17 amino acids long. In DNA form, the CDR3 reads TGCAGTGCTAGCGTACTAGCGGGGTTCTACAGCACAGATACGCAGTATTTT. It translates to CSASVLAGFYSTDTQYF.

The table lists this clonotype with many counts. Possible read error: a much larger clone is one base away. The chain joins TRBV7-9 to TRBJ2-2; D call uncertain. CDR3 length equals 13 residues. The V gene's germline CDR1 is SEHNR and CDR2 FQNEAQ (reference sequence). V was clipped by 2 bases and J by 3 bases, with 4 bases between them. The CDR3 is CASSLWHTGELFF. The CDR3 DNA sequence: TGTGCCAGCAGCTTATGGCACACCGGGGAGCTGTTTTTT.

This chain links TRBV20-1 with TRBJ2-7; 11 positions match TRBD1. Unmatched junction bases numbered 5, after V lost 0 bases and J lost 4 bases. Germline V gene data show CDR1 as DFQATT and CDR2 as SNEGSKA (reference sequence). There are 15 residues in the CDR3. CDR3 in amino acids: CSARDPGTGGYEQYV. Written as DNA, the CDR3 is TGCAGTGCTAGAGACCCCGGGACAGGGGGGTACGAGCAGTACGTC.

The chain has TRBV5-5 and TRBJ1-5, with 10 bases fitting TRBD1. V gave up 2 bases and J gave up 1 base; unmatched junction bases: 6. The CDR3 has 17 residues. Per germline, CDR1 SGHKS and CDR2 YYEKEE (reference sequence). The CDR3 sequence is CASSFEPGQGSNQPQHF. CDR3 DNA sequence: TGTGCCAGCAGCTTTGAACCGGGACAGGGGAGCAATCAGCCCCAGCATTTT.

At least ten counts were recorded for this clonotype. V is TRBV5-6 and J is TRBJ2-1; maybe TRBD1 (6 bases). Germline CDR1 is SGHDT and CDR2 is YYEEEE. This CDR3 spans 12 amino acids. V was clipped by 5 bases and J by 7 bases, with 10 bases between them. The CDR3 DNA reads TGTGCCAGCAGTCAGGGGTGGAATGAGCAGTTCTTC. This encodes CASSQGWNEQFF.

This clonotype was seen ten or more times. The chain joins TRBV7-3 to TRBJ2-7; D is perhaps TRBD1 or TRBD2 (7 bases each). The CDR3 is 17 amino acids. With 1 base removed from V and 6 bases from J, the gap between germline ends came to 22 bases. Germline V gives CDR1 SGHTA, CDR2 FQGTGA. The CDR3 protein is CASSLKGEGALESEQYV. CDR3 nucleotides: TGTGCCAGCAGCTTAAAAGGGGAGGGGGCACTAGAAAGCGAGCAGTACGTC.

Regarding this clonotype: The conserved phenylalanine or tryptophan is not found at the CDR3 terminus, so this likely reflects a read error. The chain joins TRBV7-4 to TRBJ2-3; the D gene is possibly TRBD1 (5 bases). In germline, CDR1 is SGHVT, CDR2 SQSDAQ. V was cut by 1 base and J by 0 bases, with 11 bases left in between. This CDR3 has 16 amino acids. CDR3 protein: CASSLVAGQSTDTQYL. In nucleotides, the CDR3 is TGTGCCAGCAGCTTAGTAGCAGGGCAAAGCACAGATACGCAGTATTTA.

This clonotype was seen many times. Written as DNA, the CDR3 is TGTGCCAGCAGCTTAAGGCGCCCCTCCTCTGGGGCCAACGTCCTGACTTTC. Translated: CASSLRRPSSGANVLTF. This chain uses TRBV7-9 with TRBJ2-6; D gene uncertain. CDR3 length: 17 residues. Germline V CDR1 and CDR2: SEHNR, FQNEAQ (reference sequence). V was pared by 2 bases and J by 0 bases, with 11 bases between.

This clonotype was seen many times. The chain combines TRBV20-1 with TRBJ1-5; perhaps TRBD1 as D (5 bases). Germline V gene lookup returns CDR1 DFQATT and CDR2 SNEGSKA (reference sequence). The CDR3 loop spans 15 amino acids. Trimming took 0 bases from V and 3 from J, leaving 12 bases between them. The CDR3: CSARDYGGNNQPQHF. In nucleotides, the CDR3 is TGCAGTGCTAGAGACTACGGGGGTAACAATCAGCCCCAGCATTTT.

This clonotype was found many times. This rearrangement joins TRBV6-2 or TRBV6-3 to TRBJ2-6, with TRBD1 as a possible D gene (5 bases). The germline CDR1 and CDR2 sequences are MNHEY and SVGEGT. The CDR3 is 16 amino acids. V gave up 0 bases and J gave up 2 bases, with 8 bases separating them. This CDR3 reads CASSYSKGTGANVLTF. CDR3 DNA sequence: TGTGCCAGCAGTTACTCGAAGGGGACTGGGGCCAACGTCCTGACTTTC.

V gene TRBV29-1 combines with J gene TRBJ1-2, with TRBD1 as a possible D gene (5 bases). The CDR3 is 14 amino acids. CDR1 SQVTM and CDR2 ANQGSEA come from the germline V gene. Between the trimmed V and J ends, which lost 2 bases and 0 bases, there was a span of 10 bases. The CDR3 loop reads CSVEWGRSNYGYTF. CDR3 nucleotide sequence: TGCAGCGTTGAATGGGGACGGTCTAACTATGGCTACACCTTC.

The chain carries TRBV9 and TRBJ1-1; D is ambiguous. Trimming removed 3 bases at V and 4 bases at J, with 19 bases between. CDR1 is SGDLS, CDR2 YYNGEE, per germline. This CDR3 contains 16 residues. CDR3 DNA sequence: TGTGCCAGCAGCGCCCGAAGCTCGAGAGCGACCACTGAAGCTTTCTTT. Translating it yields CASSARSSRATTEAFF.

The table lists this clonotype with many counts. The chain carries TRBV28 and TRBJ1-1; D remains unclear. Germline CDR1 is MDHEN and CDR2 is SYDVKM. The germline V and J ends were trimmed by 2 bases and 0 bases, with 10 bases remaining between them. The CDR3 runs to 15 residues. CDR3 in amino acids: CASSLEAGMNTEAFF. The CDR3, as DNA: TGTGCCAGCAGTTTAGAGGCAGGCATGAACACTGAAGCTTTCTTT.